One and the same sample provided the 4 T cell receptor beta chains below, sequenced in a study of T cell changes during pregnancy in multiple sclerosis. Sequencing was performed with immunoSEQ multiplex PCR; in TCRdb, only in-frame clones are kept and a portion is missing. The sample carries 65,000 to 85,000 clones, more than 80% recorded once. The sequencing here drew on CD4+ T cells from peripheral blood mononuclear cells, taken before pregnancy. Every receptor here comes from a female donor with multiple sclerosis, enrolled in a pregnancy study.

V gene TRBV7-9 combines with J gene TRBJ2-3; D ambiguous. The CDR3 runs 13 residues. V lost 5 bases to trimming and J lost 6 bases, with 12 bases between them. Per the germline V gene, CDR1 is SEHNR and CDR2 is FQNEAQ (reference sequence). In DNA, the CDR3 is TGTGCCAGCAGCCCTCTGGCCGGGGATACGCAGTATTTT. Its protein is CASSPLAGDTQYF.

The chain links TRBV5-1 to TRBJ2-7; maybe TRBD2 (6 bases). Germline V gives CDR1 SGHRS, CDR2 YFSETQ. Trimming stripped 2 bases from V and 2 bases from J, with 8 bases between. This CDR3 region has 13 residues. The CDR3 coding sequence is TGCGCCAGCAGCTTACTAGCAACCTACGAGCAGTACTTC. This codes for CASSLLATYEQYF.

The chain couples TRBV6-1 to TRBJ2-7; 7 nucleotides line up with TRBD2. The J segment lost 4 bases and the V segment lost 6 bases, leaving 3 bases of the junction unmatched. CDR1 MNHNS and CDR2 SASEGT come from the germline V gene. The CDR3 extends over 12 amino acids. The CDR3 DNA follows: TGTGCCAGCAGGGGAGGGGATTACGAGCAGTACTTC. It codes for CASRGGDYEQYF.

The chain joins TRBV2 to TRBJ2-1; 10 bases fit TRBD1. This CDR3 comprises 15 residues. The junction had 11 bases not matched to a gene; V was cut back by 6 bases and J by 9 bases. Germline loops: CDR1 SNHLY, CDR2 FYNNEI. The CDR3 loop reads CASRRDRQGAGEQFF. The CDR3 DNA sequence: TGTGCCAGCAGGAGGGACAGACAGGGGGCGGGTGAGCAGTTCTTC. Full variable domain (remainder filled in from reference TRBV2 and TRBJ2-1): EPEVTQTPSHQVTQMGQEVILRCVPISNHLYFYWYRQILGQKVEFLVSFYNNEISEKSEIFDDQFSVERPDGSNFTLKIRSTKLEDSAMYFCASRRDRQGAGEQFFGPGTRLTVL.